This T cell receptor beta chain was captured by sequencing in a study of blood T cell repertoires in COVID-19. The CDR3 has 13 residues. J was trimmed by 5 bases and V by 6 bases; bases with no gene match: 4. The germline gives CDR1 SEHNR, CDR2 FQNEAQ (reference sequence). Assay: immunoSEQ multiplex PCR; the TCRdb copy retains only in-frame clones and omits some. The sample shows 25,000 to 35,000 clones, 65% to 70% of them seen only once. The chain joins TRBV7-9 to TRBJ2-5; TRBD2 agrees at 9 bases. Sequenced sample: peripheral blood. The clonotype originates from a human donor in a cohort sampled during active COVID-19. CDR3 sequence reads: CASRGSGRETQYF. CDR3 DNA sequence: TGTGCCAGCAGGGGCAGCGGGAGGGAGACCCAGTACTTC.